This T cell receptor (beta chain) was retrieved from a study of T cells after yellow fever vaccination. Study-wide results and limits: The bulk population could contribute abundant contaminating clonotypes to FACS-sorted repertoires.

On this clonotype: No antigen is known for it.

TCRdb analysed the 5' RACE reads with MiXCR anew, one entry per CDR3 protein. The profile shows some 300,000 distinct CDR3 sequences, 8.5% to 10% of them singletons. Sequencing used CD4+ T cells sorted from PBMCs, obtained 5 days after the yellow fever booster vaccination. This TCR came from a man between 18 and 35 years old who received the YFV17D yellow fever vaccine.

DNA of the CDR3: TGTGCCAGCAGTTCCCCGCCCGAGCAGTACGTC. This translates into CASSSPPEQYV. The chain carries TRBV28 and TRBJ2-7; no reliable D call. The CDR3 contains 11 residues. The V end lost 4 bases, the J end lost 6 bases, and 7 bases lay between the germline ends. Germline assignment: CDR1 MDHEN and CDR2 SYDVKM.